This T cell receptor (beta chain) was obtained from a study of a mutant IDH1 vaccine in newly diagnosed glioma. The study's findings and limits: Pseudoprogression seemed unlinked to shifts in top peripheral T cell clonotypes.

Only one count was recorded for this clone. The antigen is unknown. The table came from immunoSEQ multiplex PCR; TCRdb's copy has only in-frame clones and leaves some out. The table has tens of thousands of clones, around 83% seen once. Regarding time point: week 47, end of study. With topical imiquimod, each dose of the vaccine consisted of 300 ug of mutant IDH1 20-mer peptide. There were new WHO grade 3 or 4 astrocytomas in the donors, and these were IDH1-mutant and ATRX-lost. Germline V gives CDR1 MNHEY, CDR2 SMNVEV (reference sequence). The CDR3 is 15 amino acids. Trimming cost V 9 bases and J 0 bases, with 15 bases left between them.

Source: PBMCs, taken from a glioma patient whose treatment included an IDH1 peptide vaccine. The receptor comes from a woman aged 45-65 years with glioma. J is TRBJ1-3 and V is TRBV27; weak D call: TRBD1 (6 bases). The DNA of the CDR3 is TGTGCCAGAGGGGACAAACCGAGCTCTGGAAACACCATATATTTT. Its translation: CARGDKPSSGNTIYF.